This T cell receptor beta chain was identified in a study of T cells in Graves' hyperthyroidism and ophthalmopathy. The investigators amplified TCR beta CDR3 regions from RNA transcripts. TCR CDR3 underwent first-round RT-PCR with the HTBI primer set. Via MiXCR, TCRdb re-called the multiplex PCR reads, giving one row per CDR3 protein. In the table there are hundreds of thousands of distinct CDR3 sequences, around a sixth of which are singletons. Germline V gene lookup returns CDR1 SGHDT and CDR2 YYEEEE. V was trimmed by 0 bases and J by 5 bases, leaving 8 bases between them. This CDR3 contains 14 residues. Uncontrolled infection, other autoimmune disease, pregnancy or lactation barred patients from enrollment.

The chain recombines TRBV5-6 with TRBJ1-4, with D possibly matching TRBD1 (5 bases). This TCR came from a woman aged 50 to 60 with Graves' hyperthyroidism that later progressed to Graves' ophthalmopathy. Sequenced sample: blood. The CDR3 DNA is TGTGCCAGCAGCTTGGGCAGGGCAAATGAAAAACTGTTTTTT. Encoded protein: CASSLGRANEKLFF.